The clone carrying this TCR beta chain showed up just a few times. The data stem from a study of blood T cells in healthy people across ages. CDR1 is SGHTA, CDR2 FQGNSA, per germline. Trimming took 4 bases from V and 4 from J; bases not matched to a gene: 9. This CDR3 spans 17 amino acids. PCR was performed a second time for about 7 to 12 cycles using a sample-barcoded 5' primer and a J-beta primer mix. TCRdb analysed the 5' RACE reads with MiXCR anew, one entry per CDR3 protein. The table lists around 1.5 million distinct CDR3 sequences, 42% of them singletons, with 7% to 9% in the top ten. The V and J genes are TRBV7-2 and TRBJ2-1, with TRBD2 identical over 11 bases. Sequencing was done on a sample of blood. The receptor's source is a woman aged 18-29 years in good health. In DNA form, the CDR3 reads TGTGCCAGCAGCTCGAGATTTAGCGGGAGGGCTTACAATGAGCAGTTCTTC. It yields the protein CASSSRFSGRAYNEQFF.